The rows below give T cell receptor beta chains drawn from one sample of a study of T cells after yellow fever vaccination. TCRdb processed the 5' RACE reads anew with MiXCR; each CDR3 protein has one entry. The profile shows some 240,000 distinct CDR3 sequences, approximately 3% of them singletons. The sample consisted of CD4+ T cells sorted from PBMCs, taken 10 days after the yellow fever booster vaccination. The receptors here all came from a man between 18 and 35 years old who received the YFV17D yellow fever vaccine. Each CDR3 is given with its conserved first and last residue. A D gene is named only where the DNA matches it firmly. Size values are once, few and many counts, or a class for expanded clones, and some rows have none.

CDR3nt: TGTGCCAGCAGCTTAGCGTTCACCCCCAGGGCGGCCGAGCAGTACTTC
CDR3aa: CASSLAFTPRAAEQYF
v_gene: TRBV7-9
abundance: many
j_gene: TRBJ2-7
d_gene: NA

CDR3nt: TGTGCCAGCGCGATTAGTCAGGCCGGCTCTGGAAACACCATATATTTT
CDR3aa: CASAISQAGSGNTIYF
v_gene: TRBV7-6
abundance: many
j_gene: TRBJ1-3
d_gene: NA

CDR3nt: TGTGCCATCAGGGGACAGGAGAACACTGAAGCTTTCTTT
CDR3aa: CAIRGQENTEAFF
v_gene: TRBV10-3
abundance: many
j_gene: TRBJ1-1
d_gene: TRBD1

CDR3nt: TGTGCCAGCAGTTATCTGCCCGCCAGACCAACCGGGGAGCTGTTTTTT
CDR3aa: CASSYLPARPTGELFF
v_gene: TRBV6-2/TRBV6-3
abundance: many
j_gene: TRBJ2-2
d_gene: NA

CDR3nt: TGTGCCAGCAGCCGAGAACCCCCTAGCGGTCAAGAGACCCAGTACTTC
CDR3aa: CASSREPPSGQETQYF
v_gene: TRBV3-1
abundance: NA
j_gene: TRBJ2-5
d_gene: TRBD2

CDR3nt: TGTGCCAGCATCCCCAATCCCAGTCTTCCCTACGAGCAGTACTTC
CDR3aa: CASIPNPSLPYEQYF
v_gene: TRBV5-5
abundance: NA
j_gene: TRBJ2-7
d_gene: NA

CDR3nt: TGTGCCAGCAGCCGAGACAGGCCCTATAGCAATCAGCCCCAGCATTTT
CDR3aa: CASSRDRPYSNQPQHF
v_gene: TRBV6-5
abundance: few
j_gene: TRBJ1-5
d_gene: NA

CDR3nt: TGTGCCACCAGTGATAGTACAGGGGGCACGTGGGAGACCCAGTACTTC
CDR3aa: CATSDSTGGTWETQYF
v_gene: TRBV24-1
abundance: NA
j_gene: TRBJ2-5
d_gene: TRBD1

CDR3nt: TGTGCCACCAGTGATTACGATACGCAGTATTTT
CDR3aa: CATSDYDTQYF
v_gene: TRBV24-1
abundance: many
j_gene: TRBJ2-3
d_gene: NA

CDR3nt: TGCGCCAGCAGCTTGGCGGCGGGACAGGGGCTGAAAATCTACACCTTC
CDR3aa: CASSLAAGQGLKIYTF
v_gene: TRBV5-1
abundance: many
j_gene: TRBJ1-2
d_gene: TRBD1

CDR3nt: TGTGCCAGCAGTTACGGGACAGAGGGGGTTGAGCAGTTCTTC
CDR3aa: CASSYGTEGVEQFF
v_gene: TRBV6-6
abundance: NA
j_gene: TRBJ2-1
d_gene: TRBD1

CDR3nt: TGCAGTGCCCCCGGGACACGTTCCTACGAGCAGTACTTC
CDR3aa: CSAPGTRSYEQYF
v_gene: TRBV20-1
abundance: many
j_gene: TRBJ2-7
d_gene: NA

CDR3nt: TGTGCCAGCTCACCGACTCCCCAGAACACCGGGGAGCTGTTTTTT
CDR3aa: CASSPTPQNTGELFF
v_gene: TRBV18
abundance: NA
j_gene: TRBJ2-2
d_gene: NA

CDR3nt: TGTGCCACCTACGCCTCTGGGGCCAACGTCCTGACTTTC
CDR3aa: CATYASGANVLTF
v_gene: TRBV15
abundance: many
j_gene: TRBJ2-6
d_gene: NA

CDR3nt: TGTGCCAGCAGCGAGACAGGGGGCTATGGCTACACCTTC
CDR3aa: CASSETGGYGYTF
v_gene: TRBV3-1
abundance: NA
j_gene: TRBJ1-2
d_gene: TRBD1

CDR3nt: TGTGCCAGCAGTCCGGACCGTCGGGCCTCATACGGTGGCTACACCTTC
CDR3aa: CASSPDRRASYGGYTF
v_gene: TRBV11-1
abundance: NA
j_gene: TRBJ1-2
d_gene: NA

CDR3nt: TGCAGTGCTAGTAATCTGCGGGGGGGCATTCATGAGCAGTTCTTC
CDR3aa: CSASNLRGGIHEQFF
v_gene: TRBV20-1
abundance: few
j_gene: TRBJ2-1
d_gene: TRBD2

CDR3nt: TGTGCCAGCAGCTCCCCCCATGGACAGAGAAATTCACCCCTCCACTTT
CDR3aa: CASSSPHGQRNSPLHF
v_gene: TRBV7-2
abundance: few
j_gene: TRBJ1-6
d_gene: NA

CDR3nt: TGTGCCAGCAGCCCGGGGGGGGCGCGTAATGAGCAGTTCTTC
CDR3aa: CASSPGGARNEQFF
v_gene: TRBV7-2
abundance: NA
j_gene: TRBJ2-1
d_gene: TRBD2

CDR3nt: TGCAGTGCTAGAGTTAGGAATCAGCCCCAGCATTTT
CDR3aa: CSARVRNQPQHF
v_gene: TRBV20-1
abundance: NA
j_gene: TRBJ1-5
d_gene: NA

CDR3nt: TGCGCCAGCAGCCCGCAGGGTGATGGCTACACCTTC
CDR3aa: CASSPQGDGYTF
v_gene: TRBV5-1
abundance: few
j_gene: TRBJ1-2
d_gene: NA

CDR3nt: TGTGCCAGCAGTTTCGCAGGGAGTCGCAATCAGCCCCAGCATTTT
CDR3aa: CASSFAGSRNQPQHF
v_gene: TRBV12-3/TRBV12-4
abundance: NA
j_gene: TRBJ1-5
d_gene: NA

CDR3nt: TGTGCCAGCAGCTTACGAGAGGGAGCTAACTATGGCTACACCTTC
CDR3aa: CASSLREGANYGYTF
v_gene: TRBV11-2
abundance: NA
j_gene: TRBJ1-2
d_gene: NA

CDR3nt: TGTGCCAGTACAGGTTTCCCTAGCACAGATACGCAGTATTTT
CDR3aa: CASTGFPSTDTQYF
v_gene: TRBV14
abundance: few
j_gene: TRBJ2-3
d_gene: NA

CDR3nt: TGCGCCAGCAGCCGCTTGGTCCAGGGGGCTAACTATGGCTACACCTTC
CDR3aa: CASSRLVQGANYGYTF
v_gene: TRBV4-3
abundance: NA
j_gene: TRBJ1-2
d_gene: TRBD1

CDR3nt: TGCAGCGCAGGGGAGATGAATGGCTACACCTTC
CDR3aa: CSAGEMNGYTF
v_gene: TRBV29-1
abundance: many
j_gene: TRBJ1-2
d_gene: NA

CDR3nt: TGCGCCAGCAGCCAAGACCGGGACACCACCTACGAGCAGTACTTC
CDR3aa: CASSQDRDTTYEQYF
v_gene: TRBV4-3
abundance: NA
j_gene: TRBJ2-7
d_gene: NA

CDR3nt: TGTGCCAGCAGTTTAGCAGGCTCTGGAAACACCATATATTTT
CDR3aa: CASSLAGSGNTIYF
v_gene: TRBV12-3/TRBV12-4
abundance: few
j_gene: TRBJ1-3
d_gene: NA

CDR3nt: TGTGCCAGCAGTGGGACTAGCGGGGGGGCCTTGGATACGCAGTATTTT
CDR3aa: CASSGTSGGALDTQYF
v_gene: TRBV25-1
abundance: many
j_gene: TRBJ2-3
d_gene: TRBD2

CDR3nt: TGTGCCAGCAGCTCCGGGACAGGACATAATTCACCCCTCCACTTT
CDR3aa: CASSSGTGHNSPLHF
v_gene: TRBV7-2
abundance: many
j_gene: TRBJ1-6
d_gene: TRBD1

CDR3nt: TGCGCCAGCAGCCAAGGAGGGACTAACTATGGCTACACCTTC
CDR3aa: CASSQGGTNYGYTF
v_gene: TRBV4-3
abundance: many
j_gene: TRBJ1-2
d_gene: NA

CDR3nt: TGTGCCAGTAATATGGGGCCTTTTACCGGGGAGCTGTTTTTT
CDR3aa: CASNMGPFTGELFF
v_gene: TRBV19
abundance: NA
j_gene: TRBJ2-2
d_gene: NA

CDR3nt: TGTGCCAGCAGCCAAGGGGGACTAGTTTTCGGCGAGCAGTACTTC
CDR3aa: CASSQGGLVFGEQYF
v_gene: TRBV3-1
abundance: many
j_gene: TRBJ2-7
d_gene: TRBD2

CDR3nt: TGCGCCAGCAGCTGGGGACCGGGAGATACGCAGTATTTT
CDR3aa: CASSWGPGDTQYF
v_gene: TRBV5-1
abundance: few
j_gene: TRBJ2-3
d_gene: NA

CDR3nt: TGTGCCAGCAGCTTTGTTGAGAACACTGAAGCTTTCTTT
CDR3aa: CASSFVENTEAFF
v_gene: TRBV7-9
abundance: few
j_gene: TRBJ1-1
d_gene: NA

CDR3nt: TGCGCCAGCAGCTTGGACGGGGGGCTTCCCTACAATGAGCAGTTCTTC
CDR3aa: CASSLDGGLPYNEQFF
v_gene: TRBV5-1
abundance: NA
j_gene: TRBJ2-1
d_gene: NA

CDR3nt: TGTGCCACCAGCAGCTTCGAGGGGGACCAGCATTTT
CDR3aa: CATSSFEGDQHF
v_gene: TRBV15
abundance: many
j_gene: TRBJ1-5
d_gene: NA

CDR3nt: TGTGCCAGCAGTTTTTTTGGGCCAAGCGACTACGAGCAGTACTTC
CDR3aa: CASSFFGPSDYEQYF
v_gene: TRBV28
abundance: many
j_gene: TRBJ2-7
d_gene: NA

CDR3nt: TGCAGTGCCCCGGACGGAGCGACTAATGAAAAACTGTTTTTT
CDR3aa: CSAPDGATNEKLFF
v_gene: TRBV20-1
abundance: many
j_gene: TRBJ1-4
d_gene: NA

CDR3nt: TGCGCCAGCAGCCAGGGCCGGGGCAGGGGGACCGGGGAGCTGTTTTTT
CDR3aa: CASSQGRGRGTGELFF
v_gene: TRBV4-1
abundance: many
j_gene: TRBJ2-2
d_gene: TRBD1

CDR3nt: TGTGCCAGCTCACCACTTCGCCTAGCGGGGATCACAGATACGCAGTATTTT
CDR3aa: CASSPLRLAGITDTQYF
v_gene: TRBV18
abundance: many
j_gene: TRBJ2-3
d_gene: TRBD2

CDR3nt: TGTGCCAGCAGCCAGGACGGATACACTGAAGCTTTCTTT
CDR3aa: CASSQDGYTEAFF
v_gene: TRBV6-2/TRBV6-3
abundance: NA
j_gene: TRBJ1-1
d_gene: NA

CDR3nt: TGCAGTGCTAGTGCGGGGGGGGCGAAGGAGACCCAGTACTTC
CDR3aa: CSASAGGAKETQYF
v_gene: TRBV20-1
abundance: few
j_gene: TRBJ2-5
d_gene: TRBD2

CDR3nt: TGCGCCAGCAGCTTTTCTAGCGGGGCGCATGAGCAGTTCTTC
CDR3aa: CASSFSSGAHEQFF
v_gene: TRBV5-1
abundance: many
j_gene: TRBJ2-1
d_gene: TRBD2

CDR3nt: TGCGCCAGCAGTACAGATAATCCCGCGAACACCGGGGAGCTGTTTTTT
CDR3aa: CASSTDNPANTGELFF
v_gene: TRBV5-1
abundance: NA
j_gene: TRBJ2-2
d_gene: NA

CDR3nt: TGTGCCAGCAGGACAGACACAGATACGCAGTATTTT
CDR3aa: CASRTDTDTQYF
v_gene: TRBV5-4
abundance: few
j_gene: TRBJ2-3
d_gene: NA

CDR3nt: TGTGCCAGCAGCTTAGCTGAGGAGTGGGCGGGTGGGGGTCAAGAGACCCAGTACTTC
CDR3aa: CASSLAEEWAGGGQETQYF
v_gene: TRBV7-8
abundance: many
j_gene: TRBJ2-5
d_gene: NA

CDR3nt: TGTGCCAGCTCATTGGAGGGAGCCCTGAACACTGAAGCTTTCTTT
CDR3aa: CASSLEGALNTEAFF
v_gene: TRBV18
abundance: many
j_gene: TRBJ1-1
d_gene: NA

CDR3nt: TGTGCCAGCAGCTTGGGACAGGGTGAGCATACGCAGTATTTT
CDR3aa: CASSLGQGEHTQYF
v_gene: TRBV5-4
abundance: few
j_gene: TRBJ2-3
d_gene: TRBD1

CDR3nt: TGTGCCAGCAGCCTGACAGGGGCCATAGTATCCCGTAATGAGCAGTTCTTC
CDR3aa: CASSLTGAIVSRNEQFF
v_gene: TRBV7-2
abundance: few
j_gene: TRBJ2-1
d_gene: TRBD1

CDR3nt: TGTGCCAGCCGGGCCCCACGCAACACCGGGGAGCTGTTTTTT
CDR3aa: CASRAPRNTGELFF
v_gene: TRBV19
abundance: few
j_gene: TRBJ2-2
d_gene: NA

CDR3nt: TGTGCCAGCAGTGGGGCGGTAGGATGGAATCAGCCCCAGCATTTT
CDR3aa: CASSGAVGWNQPQHF
v_gene: TRBV2
abundance: many
j_gene: TRBJ1-5
d_gene: NA

CDR3nt: TGTGCCTGGAGTAATGGGGTCACAGATACGCAGTATTTT
CDR3aa: CAWSNGVTDTQYF
v_gene: TRBV30
abundance: NA
j_gene: TRBJ2-3
d_gene: NA

CDR3nt: TGTGCCAGCTCACCCCTCACAGGGAACACAATAAATGAGCAGTTCTTC
CDR3aa: CASSPLTGNTINEQFF
v_gene: TRBV18
abundance: many
j_gene: TRBJ2-1
d_gene: NA

CDR3nt: TGTGCCAGCAGCTTAGTCAGGGGTGGTGTCTACGAGCAGTACTTC
CDR3aa: CASSLVRGGVYEQYF
v_gene: TRBV7-2
abundance: many
j_gene: TRBJ2-7
d_gene: NA

CDR3nt: TGTGCCAGCTACGTACAGAACACCGGGGAGCTGTTTTTT
CDR3aa: CASYVQNTGELFF
v_gene: TRBV6-5
abundance: many
j_gene: TRBJ2-2
d_gene: NA

CDR3nt: TGTGCCAGCAGCTTAACAAGGGTCGTTCGGAATGAGCAGTTCTTC
CDR3aa: CASSLTRVVRNEQFF
v_gene: TRBV7-2
abundance: NA
j_gene: TRBJ2-1
d_gene: NA